This T cell receptor beta chain emerged from a study of T cells in tuberculosis. The wider study: A South African cohort included IGRA-negative adolescents, latently infected IGRA-positive adolescents and adults with active tuberculosis.

Time point: new active TB diagnosis, blood taken before or within 7 days of starting treatment. Positive smear microscopy and/or M. tuberculosis culture confirmed active disease. Here immunoSEQ multiplex PCR was the method, and the copy in TCRdb shows in-frame clones only, minus some. The sample lists over 30,000 clones; 70% to 90% were seen once. V was shortened by 2 bases and J by 8 bases, with 10 bases between the two germline ends. Germline values: CDR1 MNHEY, CDR2 SVGAGI. The CDR3 is made up of 14 amino acids. The sequences come from PBMCs, collected at tuberculosis diagnosis. V is TRBV6-5 and J is TRBJ1-6; D ambiguous. The source is an adult with tuberculosis. In DNA, the CDR3 is TGTGCCAGCAGTTACGGCTCGCTCTATTCACCCCTCCACTTT. It is translated as CASSYGSLYSPLHF.